These T cell receptor beta chains were read from a single sample in a study of blood T cell repertoires in COVID-19. This table comes from immunoSEQ multiplex PCR, and its TCRdb copy is limited to in-frame clones, with some not included. The table shows 150,000 to 200,000 clones, with approximately 88% occurring only once. Sequenced sample: peripheral blood. The source is a woman between 25 and 40 years old with acute or convalescent COVID-19. CDR3s include the opening cysteine and the closing phenylalanine or tryptophan. A D gene is named only where the DNA matches it firmly. Only part of the rows carry a size: once, few, many, or a class if the clone is expanded.

>NA|TRBD1|TRBJ2-3|TRBV18
CASSPRDRMDTQYF
TGTGCCAGCTCACCAAGGGACAGGATGGATACGCAGTATTTT
>NA|NA|TRBJ2-6|TRBV2
CASSELGHISFGANVLTF
TGTGCCAGCAGTGAGCTGGGCCACATATCTTTTGGGGCCAACGTCCTGACTTTC
>NA|NA|TRBJ1-5|TRBV24-1
CATSAGPAAQHF
TGTGCCACCAGTGCCGGCCCCGCGGCCCAGCATTTT
>NA|NA|TRBJ2-2|TRBV6-5
CASHEDITGELFF
TGTGCCAGCCACGAGGACATTACCGGGGAGCTGTTTTTT
>few|TRBD2|TRBJ2-5|TRBV24-1
CATSDGGRAQETQYF
TGTGCCACCAGTGATGGCGGGAGGGCCCAAGAGACCCAGTACTTC
>NA|TRBD2|TRBJ2-3|TRBV4-2
CASSGRAFSTDTQYF
TGTGCCAGCTCCGGGAGGGCCTTTAGCACAGATACGCAGTATTTT
>NA|NA|TRBJ2-1|TRBV20-1
CSASAWRASVYNEQFF
TGCAGTGCTAGTGCATGGAGGGCTAGCGTCTACAATGAGCAGTTCTTC
>NA|NA|TRBJ2-7|TRBV28
CASGANYEQYF
TGTGCCAGCGGGGCAAACTACGAGCAGTACTTC
>NA|NA|TRBJ1-3|TRBV27
CASSPSQLHTIYF
TGTGCCAGCAGTCCCTCCCAACTACACACCATATATTTT
>NA|NA|TRBJ1-5|TRBV7-9
CASSLGDPTGPQPQHF
TGTGCCAGCAGCTTAGGAGATCCAACAGGACCTCAGCCCCAGCATTTT
>NA|TRBD1|TRBJ2-5|TRBV24-1
CATEPSAGTDETQYF
TGTGCCACCGAACCATCCGCCGGGACAGACGAGACCCAGTACTTC
>NA|NA|TRBJ2-2|TRBV24-1
CATSDLNSGELFF
TGTGCCACCAGTGATTTGAACAGCGGGGAGCTGTTTTTT
>NA|TRBD1|TRBJ1-4|TRBV25-1
CASSEWDRGGEKLFF
TGTGCCAGCAGTGAGTGGGACAGGGGTGGTGAAAAACTGTTTTTT
>NA|TRBD1|TRBJ1-1|TRBV13
CASSLGLRGTGLNTEAFF
TGTGCCAGCAGCTTAGGCCTACGGGGGACAGGGTTGAACACTGAAGCTTTCTTT
>NA|NA|TRBJ1-5|TRBV5-1
CASSQGQLGQPQHF
TGCGCCAGCAGCCAAGGACAGTTAGGTCAGCCCCAGCATTTT
>NA|NA|TRBJ2-1|TRBV30
CACVWAIRNEQFF
TGTGCCTGCGTTTGGGCCATTCGCAATGAGCAGTTCTTC
>NA|TRBD2|TRBJ2-1|TRBV7-2
CASSSDGAGGGEQFF
TGTGCCAGCAGCTCGGATGGGGCGGGAGGGGGTGAGCAGTTCTTC
>NA|NA|TRBJ2-3|TRBV9
CASSVGSRDTQYF
TGTGCCAGCAGCGTAGGGAGCCGCGATACGCAGTATTTT
>NA|NA|TRBJ1-3|TRBV6-6
CASSYSGGGNTIYF
TGTGCCAGCAGTTACTCAGGAGGCGGAAACACCATATATTTT
>NA|NA|TRBJ2-5|TRBV2
CASGSWGQETQYF
TGTGCCAGCGGGAGTTGGGGACAAGAGACCCAGTACTTC
>NA|NA|TRBJ2-5|TRBV3-1/TRBV3-2
CASSQGGGTQYF
TGTGCCAGCAGCCAAGGAGGCGGGACCCAGTACTTC
>NA|TRBD2|TRBJ2-7|TRBV6-2/TRBV6-3
CASSPGTSWYEQYF
TGTGCCAGCAGCCCCGGGACTAGCTGGTACGAGCAGTACTTC
>NA|NA|TRBJ1-3|TRBV9
CASPRLTGNTIYF
TGTGCCAGCCCCCGGTTAACTGGAAACACCATATATTTT
>NA|NA|TRBJ1-3|TRBV5-1
CASSFDGSGNTIYF
TGCGCCAGCAGCTTCGACGGGTCTGGAAACACCATATATTTT
>many|NA|TRBJ1-1|TRBV7-8
CASSLLLGPNTEAFF
TGTGCCAGCAGCTTATTGTTGGGGCCTAACACTGAAGCTTTCTTT
>few|TRBD1|TRBJ1-3|TRBV7-9
CASSPASGQAYSGNTIYF
TGTGCCAGCAGCCCGGCCTCGGGACAGGCCTACTCTGGAAACACCATATATTTT
>NA|NA|TRBJ2-2|TRBV5-8
CASSSTNTGELFF
TGTGCCAGCAGCTCCACTAACACCGGGGAGCTGTTTTTT
>NA|NA|TRBJ2-2|TRBV6-5
CASTKRVDATGELFF
TGTGCCAGCACCAAGCGGGTTGACGCCACCGGGGAGCTGTTTTTT